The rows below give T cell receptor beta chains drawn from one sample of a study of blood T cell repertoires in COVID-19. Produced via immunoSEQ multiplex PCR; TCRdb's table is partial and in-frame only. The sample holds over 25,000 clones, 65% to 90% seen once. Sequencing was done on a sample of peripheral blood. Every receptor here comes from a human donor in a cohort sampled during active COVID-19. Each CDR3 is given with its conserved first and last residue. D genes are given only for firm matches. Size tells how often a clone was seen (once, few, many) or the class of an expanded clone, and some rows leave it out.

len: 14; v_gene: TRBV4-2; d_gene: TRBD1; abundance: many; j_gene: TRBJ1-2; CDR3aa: CASSQMGQTGGYTF; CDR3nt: TGTGCCAGCAGCCAAATGGGACAGACGGGAGGCTACACCTTC
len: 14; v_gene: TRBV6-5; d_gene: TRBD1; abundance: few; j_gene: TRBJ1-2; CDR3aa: CASSYLQGAQGYTF; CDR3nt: TGTGCCAGCAGTTACTTACAGGGGGCGCAGGGCTACACCTTC
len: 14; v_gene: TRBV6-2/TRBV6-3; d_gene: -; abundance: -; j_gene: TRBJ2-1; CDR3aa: CASSYGSGYNEQFF; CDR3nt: TGTGCCAGCAGTTACGGGTCGGGGTACAATGAGCAGTTCTTC
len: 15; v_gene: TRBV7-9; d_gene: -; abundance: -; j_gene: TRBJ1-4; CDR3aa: CASSLAAGNNEKLFF; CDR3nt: TGTGCCAGCAGCTTAGCGGCGGGGAATAATGAAAAACTGTTTTTT
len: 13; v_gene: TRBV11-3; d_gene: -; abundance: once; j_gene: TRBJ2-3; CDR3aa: CASSFLVSDTQYF; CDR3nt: TGTGCCAGCAGCTTCTTAGTGTCAGATACGCAGTATTTT
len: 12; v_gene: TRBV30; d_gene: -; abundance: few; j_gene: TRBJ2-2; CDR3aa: CAGTGGTGELFF; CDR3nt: TGTGCCGGGACCGGGGGCACCGGGGAGCTGTTTTTT
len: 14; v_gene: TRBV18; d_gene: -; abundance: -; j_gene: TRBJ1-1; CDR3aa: CASSSEGAVAEAFF; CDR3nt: TGTGCCAGCTCATCGGAGGGAGCTGTCGCTGAAGCTTTCTTT
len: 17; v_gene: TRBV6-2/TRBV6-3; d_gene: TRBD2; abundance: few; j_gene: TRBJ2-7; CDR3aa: CASSYWETSGGEYEQYF; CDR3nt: TGTGCCAGCAGTTACTGGGAGACTAGCGGGGGAGAATACGAGCAGTACTTC
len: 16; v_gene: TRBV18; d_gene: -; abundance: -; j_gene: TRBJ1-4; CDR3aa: CASSRGPGAPNEKLFF; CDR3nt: TGTGCCAGCTCACGGGGGCCAGGGGCACCTAATGAAAAACTGTTTTTT
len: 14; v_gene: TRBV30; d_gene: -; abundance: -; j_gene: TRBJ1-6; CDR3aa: CAGDWSSYNSPLHF; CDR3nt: TGTGCCGGTGACTGGAGCTCCTATAATTCACCCCTCCACTTT
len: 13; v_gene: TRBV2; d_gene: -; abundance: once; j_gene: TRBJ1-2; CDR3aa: CASQREGNYGYTF; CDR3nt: TGTGCCAGCCAGAGGGAGGGGAACTATGGCTACACCTTC
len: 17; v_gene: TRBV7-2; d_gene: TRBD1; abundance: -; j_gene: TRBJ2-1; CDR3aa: CASSSTGGVDFYDEQFF; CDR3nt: TGTGCCAGCAGCTCCACAGGGGGCGTTGATTTTTATGATGAGCAGTTCTTC
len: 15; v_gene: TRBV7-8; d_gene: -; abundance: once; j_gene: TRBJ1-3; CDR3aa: CASSLTGVSGNTIYF; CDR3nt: TGTGCCAGCAGCTTAACAGGTGTCTCTGGAAACACCATATATTTT
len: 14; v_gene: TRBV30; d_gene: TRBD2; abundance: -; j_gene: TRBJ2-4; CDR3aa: CAWSREVAKNIQYF; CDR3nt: TGTGCCTGGAGTCGGGAGGTAGCCAAAAACATTCAGTACTTC
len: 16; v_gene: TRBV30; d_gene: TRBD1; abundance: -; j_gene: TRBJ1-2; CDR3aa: CAWSAPGQGTNYGYTF; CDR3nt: TGTGCCTGGAGTGCCCCGGGACAGGGGACTAACTATGGCTACACCTTC
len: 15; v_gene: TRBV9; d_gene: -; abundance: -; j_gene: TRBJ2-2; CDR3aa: CASSPHSRPTGELFF; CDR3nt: TGTGCCAGCAGCCCCCATTCGCGGCCCACCGGGGAGCTGTTTTTT
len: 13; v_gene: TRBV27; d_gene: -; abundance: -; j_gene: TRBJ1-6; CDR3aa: CASSLGDNSPLHF; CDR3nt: TGTGCCAGCAGTCTAGGGGATAATTCACCCCTCCACTTT
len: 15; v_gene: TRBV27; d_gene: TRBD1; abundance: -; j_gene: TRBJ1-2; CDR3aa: CASSLGRQGSYGYTF; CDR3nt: TGTGCCAGCAGTTTGGGGAGACAGGGGTCCTATGGCTACACCTTC
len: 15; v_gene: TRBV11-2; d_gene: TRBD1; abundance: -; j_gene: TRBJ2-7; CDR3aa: CASSLGGAGLYEQYF; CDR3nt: TGTGCCAGCAGCCTAGGGGGCGCCGGGCTTTACGAGCAGTACTTC
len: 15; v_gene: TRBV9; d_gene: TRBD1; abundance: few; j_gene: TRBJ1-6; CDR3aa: CASSQGGPYNSPLHF; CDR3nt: TGTGCCAGCAGCCAAGGGGGCCCCTATAATTCACCCCTCCACTTT
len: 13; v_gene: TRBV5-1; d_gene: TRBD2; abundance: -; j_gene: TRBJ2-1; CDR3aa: CASTGGGYNEQFF; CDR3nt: TGCGCCAGCACTGGCGGGGGGTACAATGAGCAGTTCTTC
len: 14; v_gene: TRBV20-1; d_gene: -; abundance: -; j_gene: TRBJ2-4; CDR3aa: CSASTGTSKNIQYF; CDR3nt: TGCAGTGCTAGTACCGGGACTTCAAAAAACATTCAGTACTTC
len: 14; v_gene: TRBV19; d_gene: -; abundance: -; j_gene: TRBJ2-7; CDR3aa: CASSINLGPYEQYF; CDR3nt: TGTGCCAGTAGTATTAACCTGGGGCCCTACGAGCAGTACTTC
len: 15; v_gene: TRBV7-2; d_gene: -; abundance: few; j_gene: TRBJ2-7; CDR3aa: CASSLAAGFSYEQYF; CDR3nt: TGTGCCAGCAGCTTAGCGGCAGGCTTCTCCTACGAGCAGTACTTC
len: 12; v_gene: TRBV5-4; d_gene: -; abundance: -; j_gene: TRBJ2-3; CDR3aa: CASSLGRHTQYF; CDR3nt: TGTGCCAGCAGCTTGGGGAGACATACGCAGTATTTT
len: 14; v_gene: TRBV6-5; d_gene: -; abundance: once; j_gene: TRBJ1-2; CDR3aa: CASSTSGGWNGYTF; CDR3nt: -
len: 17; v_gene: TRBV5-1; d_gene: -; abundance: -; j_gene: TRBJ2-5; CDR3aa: CASSPFVGGYSKETQYF; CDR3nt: TGCGCCAGCAGTCCGTTTGTTGGGGGCTACTCTAAAGAGACCCAGTACTTC
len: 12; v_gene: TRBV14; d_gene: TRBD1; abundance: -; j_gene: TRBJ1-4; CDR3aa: CASSLRTGRLFF; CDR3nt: TGTGCCAGCAGCCTCCGGACAGGGAGACTGTTTTTT
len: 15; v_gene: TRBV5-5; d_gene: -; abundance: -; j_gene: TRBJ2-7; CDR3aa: CASSFDRSRHYEQYF; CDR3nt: TGTGCCAGCAGCTTTGACAGGTCGCGACACTACGAGCAGTACTTC
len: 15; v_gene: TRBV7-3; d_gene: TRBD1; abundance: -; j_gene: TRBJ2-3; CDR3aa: CASSRGQGVTDTQYF; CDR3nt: TGTGCCAGCAGTAGGGGACAGGGGGTCACAGATACGCAGTATTTT
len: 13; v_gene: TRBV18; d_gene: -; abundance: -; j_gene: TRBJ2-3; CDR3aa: CASSPPGGGTQYF; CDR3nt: TGTGCCAGCTCACCGCCAGGGGGAGGTACGCAGTATTTT